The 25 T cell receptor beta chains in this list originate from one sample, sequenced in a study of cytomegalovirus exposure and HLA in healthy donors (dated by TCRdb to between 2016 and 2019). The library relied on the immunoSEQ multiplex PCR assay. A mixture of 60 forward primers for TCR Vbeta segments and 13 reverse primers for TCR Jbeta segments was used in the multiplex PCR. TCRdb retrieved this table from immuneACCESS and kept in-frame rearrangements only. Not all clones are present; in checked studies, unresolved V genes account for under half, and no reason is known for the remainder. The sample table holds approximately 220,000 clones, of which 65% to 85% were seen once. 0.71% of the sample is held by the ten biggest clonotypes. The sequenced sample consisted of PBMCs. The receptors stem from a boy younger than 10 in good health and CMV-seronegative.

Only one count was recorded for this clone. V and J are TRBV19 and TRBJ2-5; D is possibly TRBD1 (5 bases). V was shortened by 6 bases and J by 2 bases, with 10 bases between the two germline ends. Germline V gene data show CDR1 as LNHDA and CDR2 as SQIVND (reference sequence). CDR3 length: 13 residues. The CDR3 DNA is TGTGCCAGTAGCTCGGCAGGGCAAGAGACCCAGTACTTC. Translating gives CASSSAGQETQYF. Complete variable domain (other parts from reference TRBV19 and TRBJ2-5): DGGITQSPKYLFRKEGQNVTLSCEQNLNHDAMYWYRQDPGQGLRLIYYSQIVNDFQKGDIAEGYSVSREKKESFPLTVTSAQKNPTAFYLCASSSAGQETQYFGPGTRLLVL.

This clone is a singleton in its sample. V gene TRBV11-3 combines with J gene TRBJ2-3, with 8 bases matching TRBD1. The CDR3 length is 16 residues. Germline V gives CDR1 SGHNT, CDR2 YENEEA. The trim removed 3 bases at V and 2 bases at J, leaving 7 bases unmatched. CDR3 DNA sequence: TGTGCCAGCAGCTTGAGGACAGGGCCTTTCACAGATACGCAGTATTTT. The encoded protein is CASSLRTGPFTDTQYF. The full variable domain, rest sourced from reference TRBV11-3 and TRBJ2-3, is EAGVVQSPRYKIIEKKQPVAFWCNPISGHNTLYWYLQNLGQGPELLIRYENEEAVDDSQLPKDRFSAERLKGVDSTLKIQPAELGDSAVYLCASSLRTGPFTDTQYFGPGTRLTVL.

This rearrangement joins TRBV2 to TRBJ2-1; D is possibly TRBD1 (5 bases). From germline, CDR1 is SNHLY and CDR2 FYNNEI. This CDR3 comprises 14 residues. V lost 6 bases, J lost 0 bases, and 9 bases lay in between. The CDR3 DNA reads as TGTGCCAGCAGGGGGCGCGGCTCCTACAATGAGCAGTTCTTC. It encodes CASRGRGSYNEQFF.

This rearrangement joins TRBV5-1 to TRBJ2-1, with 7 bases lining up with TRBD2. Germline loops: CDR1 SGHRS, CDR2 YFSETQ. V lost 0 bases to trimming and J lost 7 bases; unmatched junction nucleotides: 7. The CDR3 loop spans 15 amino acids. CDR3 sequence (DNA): TGCGCCAGCAGCTTGGTGACTAGCCTGAGGAATGAGCAGTTCTTC. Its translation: CASSLVTSLRNEQFF.

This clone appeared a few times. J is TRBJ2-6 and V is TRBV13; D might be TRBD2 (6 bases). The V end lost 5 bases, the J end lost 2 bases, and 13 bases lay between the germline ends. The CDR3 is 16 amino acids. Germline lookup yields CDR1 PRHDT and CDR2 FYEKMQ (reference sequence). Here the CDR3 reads CASSPGGDPGANVLTF. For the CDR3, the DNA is TGTGCCAGCAGCCCCGGGGGAGATCCTGGGGCCAACGTCCTGACTTTC.

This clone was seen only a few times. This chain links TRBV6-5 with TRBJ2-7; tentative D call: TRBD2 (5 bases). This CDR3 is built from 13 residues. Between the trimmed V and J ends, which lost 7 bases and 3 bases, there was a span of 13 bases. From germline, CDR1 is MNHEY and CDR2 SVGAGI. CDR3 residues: CASTAPGIYEQYF. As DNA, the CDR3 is TGTGCCAGCACGGCACCGGGGATCTACGAGCAGTACTTC.

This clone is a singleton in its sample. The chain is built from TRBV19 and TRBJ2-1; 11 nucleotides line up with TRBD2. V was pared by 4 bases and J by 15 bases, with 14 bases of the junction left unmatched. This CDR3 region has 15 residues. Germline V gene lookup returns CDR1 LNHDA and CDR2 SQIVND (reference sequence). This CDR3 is CASSTPGLAVGEAFF. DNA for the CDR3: TGTGCCAGTAGTACACCGGGACTAGCGGTCGGGGAGGCGTTCTTC.

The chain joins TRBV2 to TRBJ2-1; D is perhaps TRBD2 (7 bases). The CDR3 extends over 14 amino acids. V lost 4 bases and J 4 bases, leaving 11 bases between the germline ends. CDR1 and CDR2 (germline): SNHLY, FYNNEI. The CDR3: CASSGGGGYNEQFF. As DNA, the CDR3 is TGTGCCAGCAGTGGGGGGGGCGGTTACAATGAGCAGTTCTTC. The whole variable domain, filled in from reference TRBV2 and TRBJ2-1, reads EPEVTQTPSHQVTQMGQEVILRCVPISNHLYFYWYRQILGQKVEFLVSFYNNEISEKSEIFDDQFSVERPDGSNFTLKIRSTKLEDSAMYFCASSGGGGYNEQFFGPGTRLTVL.

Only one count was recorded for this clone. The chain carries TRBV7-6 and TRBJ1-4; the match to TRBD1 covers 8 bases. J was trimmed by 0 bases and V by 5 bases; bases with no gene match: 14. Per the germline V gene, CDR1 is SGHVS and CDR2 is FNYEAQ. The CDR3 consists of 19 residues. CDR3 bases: TGTGCCAGCAGCGCCTCCGGGACAGGCAATTCTGCAACTAATGAAAAACTGTTTTTT. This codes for CASSASGTGNSATNEKLFF.

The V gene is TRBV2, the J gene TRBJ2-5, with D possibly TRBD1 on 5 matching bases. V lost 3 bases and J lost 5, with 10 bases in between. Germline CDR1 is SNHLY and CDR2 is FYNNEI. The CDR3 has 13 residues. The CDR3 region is CASSDDSPETQYF. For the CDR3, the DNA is TGTGCCAGCAGTGATGACAGCCCTGAGACCCAGTACTTC. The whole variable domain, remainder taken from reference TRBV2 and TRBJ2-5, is EPEVTQTPSHQVTQMGQEVILRCVPISNHLYFYWYRQILGQKVEFLVSFYNNEISEKSEIFDDQFSVERPDGSNFTLKIRSTKLEDSAMYFCASSDDSPETQYFGPGTRLLVL.

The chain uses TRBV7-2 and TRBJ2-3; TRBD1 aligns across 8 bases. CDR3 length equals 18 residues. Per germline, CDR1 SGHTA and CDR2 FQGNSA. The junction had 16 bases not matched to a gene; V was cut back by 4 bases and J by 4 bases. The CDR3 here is CASSSQVVQGALSDTQYF. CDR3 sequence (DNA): TGTGCCAGCAGCTCCCAGGTTGTTCAGGGGGCGTTATCAGATACGCAGTATTTT.

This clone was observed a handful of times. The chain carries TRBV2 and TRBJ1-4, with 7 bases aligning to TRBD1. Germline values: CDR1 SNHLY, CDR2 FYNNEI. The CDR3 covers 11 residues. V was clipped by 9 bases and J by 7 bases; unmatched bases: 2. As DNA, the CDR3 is TGTGCCAGGGGACAGCGTGAAAAACTGTTTTTT. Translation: CARGQREKLFF.

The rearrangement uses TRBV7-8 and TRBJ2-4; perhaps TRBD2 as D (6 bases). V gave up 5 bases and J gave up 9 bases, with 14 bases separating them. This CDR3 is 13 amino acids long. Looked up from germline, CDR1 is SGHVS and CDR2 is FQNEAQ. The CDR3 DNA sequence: TGTGCCAGCAGCGTAAGTCTCGGGGGCATTCAGTACTTC. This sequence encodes CASSVSLGGIQYF.

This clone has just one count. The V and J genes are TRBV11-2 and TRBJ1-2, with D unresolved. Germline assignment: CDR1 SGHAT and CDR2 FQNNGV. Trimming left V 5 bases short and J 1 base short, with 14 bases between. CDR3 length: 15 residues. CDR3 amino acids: CASSDTPRDNYGYTF. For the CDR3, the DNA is TGTGCCAGCAGCGACACCCCCCGGGATAACTATGGCTACACCTTC.

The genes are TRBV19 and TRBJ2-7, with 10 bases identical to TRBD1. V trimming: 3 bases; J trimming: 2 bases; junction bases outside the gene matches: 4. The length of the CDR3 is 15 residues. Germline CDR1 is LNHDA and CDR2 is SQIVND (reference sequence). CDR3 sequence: CASSIPGQGTYEQYF. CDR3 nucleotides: TGTGCCAGTAGTATTCCGGGACAGGGGACCTACGAGCAGTACTTC.

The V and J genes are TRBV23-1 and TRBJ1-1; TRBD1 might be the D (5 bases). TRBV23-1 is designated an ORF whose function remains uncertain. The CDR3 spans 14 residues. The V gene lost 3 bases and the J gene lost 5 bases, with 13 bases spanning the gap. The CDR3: CASSHPRGWTEAFF. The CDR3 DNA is TGCGCCAGCAGTCACCCCCGGGGGTGGACTGAAGCTTTCTTT.

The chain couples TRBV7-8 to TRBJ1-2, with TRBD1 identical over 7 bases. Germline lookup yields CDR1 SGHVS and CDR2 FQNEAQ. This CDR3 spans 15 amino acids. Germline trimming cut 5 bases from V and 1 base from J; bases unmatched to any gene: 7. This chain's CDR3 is CASSLGTVYNYGYTF. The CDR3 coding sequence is TGTGCCAGCAGCCTGGGGACAGTATATAACTATGGCTACACCTTC.

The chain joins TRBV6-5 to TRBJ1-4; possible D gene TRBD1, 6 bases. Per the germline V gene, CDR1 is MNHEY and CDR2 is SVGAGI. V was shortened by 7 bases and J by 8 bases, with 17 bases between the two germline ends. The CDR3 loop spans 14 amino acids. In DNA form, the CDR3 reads TGTGCCAGCAATAAGGGGGGGGCCGGGGAAAAACTGTTTTTT. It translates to CASNKGGAGEKLFF.

The CDR3 coding sequence is TGTGCCAGCAGACTAGCGGGAGGGGGGGCCAACGTCCTGACTTTC. Translating it yields CASRLAGGGANVLTF. The chain links TRBV25-1 to TRBJ2-6, with 13 bases aligning to TRBD2. There are 15 residues in the CDR3. After removal of 6 bases from V and 4 bases from J, the junction contained 0 bases not matched to a gene. Germline loops: CDR1 MGHDK, CDR2 SYGVNS.

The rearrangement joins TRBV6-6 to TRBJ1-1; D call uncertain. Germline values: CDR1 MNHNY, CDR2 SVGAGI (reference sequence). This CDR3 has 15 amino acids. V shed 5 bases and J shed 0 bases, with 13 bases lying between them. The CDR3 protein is CASSPGWPVNTEAFF. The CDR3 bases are TGTGCCAGCAGTCCGGGGTGGCCGGTGAACACTGAAGCTTTCTTT.

The CDR3 DNA follows: TGTGCCAGCTCAATAAACGGGGGAGGAAGCTCCTACGAGCAGTACTTC. Its translation: CASSINGGGSSYEQYF. V is TRBV18 and J is TRBJ2-7; perhaps TRBD2 as D (6 bases). The germline V gene has CDR1 KGHSH and CDR2 LQKENI. CDR3 size: 16 residues. Trimming removed 5 bases from V and 0 bases from J, with 17 bases in between. The variable domain in full, with the rest retrieved from reference TRBV18 and TRBJ2-7, is NAGVMQNPRHLVRRRGQEARLRCSPMKGHSHVYWYRQLPEEGLKFMVYLQKENIIDESGMPKERFSAEFPKEGPSILRIQQVVRGDSAAYFCASSINGGGSSYEQYFGPGTRLTVT.

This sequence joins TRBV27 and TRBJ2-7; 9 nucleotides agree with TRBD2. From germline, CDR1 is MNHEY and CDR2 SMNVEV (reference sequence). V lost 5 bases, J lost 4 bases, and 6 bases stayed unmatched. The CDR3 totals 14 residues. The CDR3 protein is CASSQRGLAYEQYF. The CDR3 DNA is TGTGCCAGCAGTCAACGGGGACTAGCTTACGAGCAGTACTTC.

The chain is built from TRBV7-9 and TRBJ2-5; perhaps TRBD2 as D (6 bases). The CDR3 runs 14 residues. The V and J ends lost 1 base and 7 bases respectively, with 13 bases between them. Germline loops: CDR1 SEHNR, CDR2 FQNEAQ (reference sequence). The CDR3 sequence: CASSLVPGEATQYF. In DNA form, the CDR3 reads TGTGCCAGCAGCTTAGTTCCGGGGGAGGCGACCCAGTACTTC.

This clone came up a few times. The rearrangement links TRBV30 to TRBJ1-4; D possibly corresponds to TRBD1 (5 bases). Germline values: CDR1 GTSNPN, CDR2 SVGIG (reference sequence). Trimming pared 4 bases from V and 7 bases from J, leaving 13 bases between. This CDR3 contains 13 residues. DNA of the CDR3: TGTGCCTGGAATTCGCAGGGCGGTGAAAAACTGTTTTTT. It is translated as CAWNSQGGEKLFF.

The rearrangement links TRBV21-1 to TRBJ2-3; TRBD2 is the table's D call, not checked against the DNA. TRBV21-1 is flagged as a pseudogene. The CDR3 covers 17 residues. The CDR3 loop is CASSKLDGGLGTDTQYF. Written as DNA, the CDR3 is TGTGCCAGCAGCAAATTGGACGGGGGGCTCGGAACAGATACGCAGTATTTT.